The text below deals with one TCR beta chain. This entry is derived from a study of blood T cell repertoires in COVID-19. Study details: COVID-19 samples collected from the United States, Italy and Spain covered acute and convalescent phases.

V was clipped by 2 bases and J by 6 bases; unmatched bases: 11. Per germline, CDR1 SEHNR and CDR2 FQNEAQ (reference sequence). There are 17 residues in the CDR3. Here immunoSEQ multiplex PCR was the method, and the copy in TCRdb shows in-frame clones only, minus some. Altogether some 30,000 clones are present, about nine tenths being singletons, with the ten largest covering under 6.5%. The receptor comes from a man aged 60 to 75 with active COVID-19. Input material: peripheral blood. The chain recombines TRBV7-9 with TRBJ2-2, with TRBD1 matching 8 bases. The CDR3 spells CASSLLAGTGGPGELFF. DNA for the CDR3: TGTGCCAGCAGCTTACTCGCTGGGACAGGTGGTCCCGGGGAGCTGTTTTTT.